Following are 27 T cell receptor beta chains from one sample sequenced in a study of blood T cell repertoires in COVID-19. Clones were read by immunoSEQ multiplex PCR, and TCRdb kept only the in-frame ones, dropping some. Here the sample spans roughly 86,000 clones, around 81% being singletons. The sample was peripheral blood. The source is a man aged 60 to 75 with acute or convalescent COVID-19.

The chain links TRBV19 to TRBJ2-7; maybe TRBD2 (6 bases). The V end lost 3 bases, the J end lost 5 bases, and 20 bases lay between the germline ends. This CDR3 region has 16 residues. Looked up from germline, CDR1 is LNHDA and CDR2 is SQIVND (reference sequence). In nucleotides, the CDR3 is TGTGCCAGTAGTATTTTGGGCGGGACCCGGAGTGACGAGCAGTACTTC. It is translated as CASSILGGTRSDEQYF.

A few counts support this clone. The chain couples TRBV12-3 or TRBV12-4 to TRBJ1-1; tentatively, D is TRBD1 (5 bases). Trimming left V 5 bases short and J 4 bases short, with 11 bases between. The CDR3 consists of 13 residues. CDR3 coding DNA: TGTGCCAGCAGTGTACAGGTGGGCACTGAAGCTTTCTTT. Protein sequence: CASSVQVGTEAFF.

The rearrangement joins TRBV3-1 (or the pseudogene TRBV3-2) to TRBJ1-1; 10 bases line up with TRBD1. The CDR3 is 14 amino acids. V was pared by 4 bases and J by 5 bases, with 4 bases of the junction left unmatched. CDR1 and CDR2 from the germline V gene are LGHDT and YNNKEL (reference sequence). The CDR3 DNA is TGTGCCAGCAGCCCCCGGGACAGGGGTACTGAAGCTTTCTTT. This encodes CASSPRDRGTEAFF.

This chain links TRBV5-1 with TRBJ1-2; D gene unclear. Germline CDR1 and CDR2: SGHRS and YFSETQ. The length of the CDR3 is 13 residues. V lost 0 bases, J lost 8 bases, and 11 bases lay in between. CDR3 amino acids: CASSLGGGVGYTF. As DNA, the CDR3 is TGCGCCAGCAGCTTGGGAGGTGGAGTCGGCTACACCTTC.

The chain uses TRBV30 and TRBJ2-2; 8 bases are shared with TRBD2. The CDR3 has 16 residues. Losses at the gene ends were 1 base for V and 2 bases for J; bases not matched to a gene: 6. The V gene's germline CDR1 is GTSNPN and CDR2 SVGIG (reference sequence). In nucleotides, the CDR3 is TGTGCCTGGAGTGGGATAGCGGGACCCAACACCGGGGAGCTGTTTTTT. It is translated as CAWSGIAGPNTGELFF. Full variable domain (outside the CDR3, taken from reference TRBV30 and TRBJ2-2): SQTIHQWPATLVQPVGSPLSLECTVEGTSNPNLYWYRQAAGRGLQLLFYSVGIGQISSEVPQNLSASRPQDRQFILSSKKLLLSDSGFYLCAWSGIAGPNTGELFFGEGSRLTVL.

This chain connects TRBV13 to TRBJ1-3; D is possibly TRBD1 (5 bases). The CDR3 runs 15 residues. V was cut by 4 bases and J by 2 bases, with 12 bases left in between. Germline CDR1 and CDR2: PRHDT and FYEKMQ (reference sequence). DNA of the CDR3: TGTGCCAGCAGCTCCCCCAGACAGACTGGAAACACCATATATTTT. It codes for CASSSPRQTGNTIYF.

This clone was seen a few times. V usage is TRBV5-1 and J usage is TRBJ2-7, with TRBD1 as a possible D gene (7 bases). From germline, CDR1 is SGHRS and CDR2 YFSETQ. This CDR3 is built from 15 residues. The germline V and J ends were trimmed by 4 bases and 2 bases, with 16 bases remaining between them. The CDR3 DNA reads as TGCGCCAGCAGCATACTTGGAGGGACAGCCTACGAGCAGTACTTC. Translated, it gives CASSILGGTAYEQYF. Using reference TRBV5-1 and TRBJ2-7 for the parts outside the CDR3, the full variable domain is KAGVTQTPRYLIKTRGQQVTLSCSPISGHRSVSWYQQTPGQGLQFLFEYFSETQRNKGNFPGRFSGRQFSNSRSEMNVSTLELGDSALYLCASSILGGTAYEQYFGPGTRLTVT.

To note about this clone: Other DNA sequences in the sample encode the same CDR3. The CDR3 sequence: CASSSKGGTEAFF. In DNA form, the CDR3 reads TGTGCCAGTAGTAGTAAAGGGGGCACTGAAGCTTTCTTT. This chain uses TRBV19 with TRBJ1-1; weak D call: TRBD1 (6 bases). The germline V gene encodes CDR1 LNHDA and CDR2 SQIVND (reference sequence). The V end lost 4 bases, the J end lost 4 bases, and 10 bases lay between the germline ends. This CDR3 spans 13 amino acids.

The CDR3 loop is CASSTGRWDTQYF. In DNA form, the CDR3 reads TGTGCCAGCAGCACGGGTAGATGGGATACGCAGTATTTT. The chain uses TRBV11-2 and TRBJ2-3, with no clear D. Germline V gives CDR1 SGHAT, CDR2 FQNNGV. V lost 5 bases and J lost 6, with 12 bases in between. CDR3 length: 13 amino acids.

The chain joins TRBV5-1 to TRBJ2-7; possibly TRBD2 for D (5 bases). The CDR3 sequence is 15 residues long. V was pared by 4 bases and J by 0 bases, with 14 bases between. The germline V gene encodes CDR1 SGHRS and CDR2 YFSETQ. Written as DNA, the CDR3 is TGCGCCAGCAGCCGCACGACCGGGGTCTCCTACGAGCAGTACTTC. This gives the protein CASSRTTGVSYEQYF.

V is TRBV10-3 and J is TRBJ1-1, with TRBD1 as a possible D gene (5 bases). This CDR3 comprises 14 residues. CDR1 and CDR2 (germline): ENHRY, SYGVKD. V gave up 6 bases and J gave up 0 bases, with 11 bases separating them. The CDR3 bases are TGTGCCATCAGGATTACAGGATTGAACACTGAAGCTTTCTTT. It is translated as CAIRITGLNTEAFF.

The V call is TRBV24-1, the J call TRBJ2-3; D is unclear. This CDR3 spans 13 amino acids. The germline CDR1 and CDR2 sequences are KGHDR and SFDVKD. V was shortened by 8 bases and J by 5 bases, with 13 bases between the two germline ends. CDR3 DNA: TGTGCCACCATGGGCCAGGATCAAGATACGCAGTATTTT. Translating it yields CATMGQDQDTQYF.

This chain's CDR3 is CASSHGHSLEAFF. DNA for the CDR3: TGTGCCAGCAGCCATGGACACTCCCTTGAAGCTTTCTTT. The chain recombines TRBV13 with TRBJ1-1; D is possibly TRBD1 (5 bases). Germline V gene lookup returns CDR1 PRHDT and CDR2 FYEKMQ (reference sequence). Trimming cost V 5 bases and J 7 bases, with 14 bases left between them. There are 13 residues in the CDR3. Variable domain in full (rest from reference TRBV13 and TRBJ1-1): AAGVIQSPRHLIKEKRETATLKCYPIPRHDTVYWYQQGPGQDPQFLISFYEKMQSDKGSIPDRFSAQQFSDYHSELNMSSLELGDSALYFCASSHGHSLEAFFGQGTRLTVV.

V gene TRBV9 combines with J gene TRBJ1-5; D remains ambiguous. The CDR3 contains 14 residues. Per the germline V gene, CDR1 is SGDLS and CDR2 is YYNGEE. V was shortened by 3 bases and J by 9 bases, with 16 bases between the two germline ends. The chain's CDR3 is CASSGSGYGRPQHF. For the CDR3, the DNA is TGTGCCAGCAGCGGTTCGGGTTACGGCAGGCCCCAGCATTTT.

V is TRBV7-3 and J is TRBJ2-3; possible D gene TRBD1, 5 bases. The germline V and J ends were trimmed by 5 bases and 2 bases, with 8 bases remaining between them. The CDR3 has 13 residues. Germline assignment: CDR1 SGHTA and CDR2 FQGTGA. In DNA, the CDR3 is TGTGCCAGCAGCCCTGGGGCCACAGATACGCAGTATTTT. Its protein product is CASSPGATDTQYF.

This rearrangement joins TRBV6-5 to TRBJ1-2; D possibly corresponds to TRBD1 (5 bases). CDR1 and CDR2 (germline): MNHEY, SVGAGI. This CDR3 region has 12 residues. Trimming took off 2 bases at V and 8 bases at J, with 9 bases between the two ends. The CDR3 DNA reads as TGTGCCAGCAGTTACAAAGGGGAAGGCTACACCTTC. Translating it yields CASSYKGEGYTF.

The chain combines TRBV7-9 with TRBJ1-2; 8 bases fit TRBD1. This CDR3 region has 14 residues. From germline, CDR1 is SEHNR and CDR2 FQNEAQ (reference sequence). With 5 bases clipped from V and 4 bases from J, the junction kept 6 bases outside the gene matches. CDR3: CASSPKTGGYGYTF. As DNA, the CDR3 is TGTGCCAGCAGCCCCAAAACAGGGGGCTATGGCTACACCTTC.

This clone was found once. The gene calls are TRBV5-6 and TRBJ2-5; the D gene is possibly TRBD1 (5 bases). The V end was cut by 4 bases, the J end by 5 bases, with 21 bases between. The CDR3 contains 16 residues. Germline V lookup: CDR1 SGHDT, CDR2 YYEEEE. The CDR3 bases are TGTGCCAGCAGCAGGCAGGGTAAAGCACCTTGGGAGACCCAGTACTTC. Its translation: CASSRQGKAPWETQYF. Looking up the rest from reference TRBV5-6 and TRBJ2-5 gives the full variable domain: DAGVTQSPTHLIKTRGQQVTLRCSPKSGHDTVSWYQQALGQGPQFIFQYYEEEERQRGNFPDRFSGHQFPNYSSELNVNALLLGDSALYLCASSRQGKAPWETQYFGPGTRLLVL.

V and J are TRBV30 and TRBJ1-3; unclear D gene. V lost 1 base, J lost 4 bases, and 5 bases lay in between. This CDR3 region has 12 residues. Germline V CDR1 and CDR2: GTSNPN, SVGIG (reference sequence). The CDR3: CAWSGPGNTIYF. CDR3 DNA: TGTGCCTGGAGTGGGCCGGGAAACACCATATATTTT.

The table lists this clone with a count of one. The chain combines TRBV5-6 with TRBJ1-2; no firm D call. CDR3 length equals 12 residues. The germline V and J ends were trimmed by 6 bases and 4 bases, with 10 bases remaining between them. The germline CDR1 and CDR2 sequences are SGHDT and YYEEEE. The CDR3 sequence is CASKEQTYGYTF. The DNA of the CDR3 is TGTGCCAGCAAGGAACAGACCTATGGCTACACCTTC.

The rearrangement uses TRBV29-1 and TRBJ1-2; D is undetermined. The V end was cut by 1 base, the J end by 2 bases, with 5 bases between. Germline lookup yields CDR1 SQVTM and CDR2 ANQGSEA. The CDR3 length is 12 residues. The CDR3 loop reads CSVEARNYGYTF. DNA for the CDR3: TGCAGCGTTGAAGCCAGGAACTATGGCTACACCTTC. The entire variable domain, with the rest obtained from reference TRBV29-1 and TRBJ1-2, is as follows: SAVISQKPSRDICQRGTSLTIQCQVDSQVTMMFWYRQQPGQSLTLIATANQGSEATYESGFVIDKFPISRPNLTFSTLTVSNMSPEDSSIYLCSVEARNYGYTFGSGTRLTVV.

Turning to this clone: The junction and the germline gene differ at one end; a read error may be behind it. The V and J genes are TRBV2 and TRBJ2-1; weak D call: TRBD1 (5 bases). From germline, CDR1 is SNHLY and CDR2 FYNNEI. This CDR3 region has 12 residues. This CDR3 reads CASSPDRNGQFF. DNA of the CDR3: TGTGCCAGCAGCCCTGACAGAAATGGGCAGTTCTTC.

In DNA form, the CDR3 reads TGCGCCAGCAGCTTACGGACAGGGGGCGCCGGTCCCGACGCTTTCTTT. It specifies CASSLRTGGAGPDAFF. This chain joins TRBV5-1 and TRBJ1-1; 11 bases are shared with TRBD1. This CDR3 comprises 16 residues. The junction had 14 bases not matched to a gene; V was cut back by 2 bases and J by 11 bases. Germline CDR1 is SGHRS and CDR2 is YFSETQ.

The V gene is TRBV12-3 or TRBV12-4, the J gene TRBJ2-5, with D uncertain. Trimming cost V 2 bases and J 5 bases, with 9 bases left between them. This CDR3 region has 13 residues. The CDR3 reads CASSLRSRETQYF. CDR3 nucleotides: TGTGCCAGCAGTTTACGATCGCGGGAGACCCAGTACTTC.

The V and J genes are TRBV24-1 and TRBJ1-5; TRBD1 aligns across 8 bases. V gave up 4 bases and J gave up 2 bases; unmatched junction bases: 15. Per the germline V gene, CDR1 is KGHDR and CDR2 is SFDVKD. This CDR3 spans 19 amino acids. In nucleotides, the CDR3 is TGTGCCACCAGTGACCTTAAGGCGGACAGGGAGGTCTGCAATCAGCCCCAGCATTTT. Residues: CATSDLKADREVCNQPQHF.

V gene TRBV19 combines with J gene TRBJ1-4; the match to TRBD1 covers 8 bases. The CDR3 contains 15 residues. Germline lookup yields CDR1 LNHDA and CDR2 SQIVND (reference sequence). Trimming cost V 9 bases and J 1 base; bases outside gene matches: 7. This chain's CDR3 is CASRDRTLTNEKLFF. Written as DNA, the CDR3 is TGTGCCAGCCGGGACAGGACACTAACTAATGAAAAACTGTTTTTT.

The chain combines TRBV6-2 or TRBV6-3 with TRBJ2-5, with TRBD1 identical over 10 bases. This CDR3 comprises 15 residues. Germline assignment: CDR1 MNHEY and CDR2 SVGEGT. Losses at the gene ends were 6 bases for V and 4 bases for J; bases not matched to a gene: 8. CDR3 bases: TGTGCCAGCAGCCTTGGGACAGGGGATAGAGAGACCCAGTACTTC. It specifies CASSLGTGDRETQYF.